The clone carrying this T cell receptor beta chain was seen many times. Antigen specificity is unknown. Per germline, CDR1 SGDLS and CDR2 YYNGEE. The CDR3 loop spans 14 amino acids. Trimming cost V 0 bases and J 7 bases, with 10 bases left between them. This sample is drawn from a study of T-cell memory formation after mild COVID-19. Study findings and constraints: Clones that contracted from day 15 to 85 had balanced CD4/CD8; later expanders were CD4+ biased.

Libraries for TCRalpha and TCRbeta carried sample barcodes and unique molecular identifiers via 5'RACE. MiXCR was run by TCRdb on the 5' RACE reads, yielding one entry per CDR3 protein. The sample contains 350,000 to 450,000 distinct CDR3 sequences, 20% to 25% of which appear only once. This clonotype originated in an adult woman who had mild COVID-19 (a few samples of this study predate the infection). Cell type and time point are not known. The sample comprised PBMCs or a T cell subset sorted from them (not recorded which). The V gene is TRBV9, the J gene TRBJ2-2, with D possibly being TRBD1 or TRBD2 (5 bases each). For the CDR3, the DNA is TGTGCCAGCAGCGTAGCTTCGGGGCGCGGGGAGCTGTTTTTT. Encoded protein: CASSVASGRGELFF. The full variable domain, rest sourced from reference TRBV9 and TRBJ2-2, is DSGVTQTPKHLITATGQRVTLRCSPRSGDLSVYWYQQSLDQGLQFLIQYYNGEERAKGNILERFSAQQFPDLHSELNLSSLELGDSALYFCASSVASGRGELFFGEGSRLTVL.